The clone carrying this T cell receptor beta chain has only a few counts. Its specificity is unknown. These data come from a study of CD8 T cells in ankylosing spondylitis. Regarding the study as a whole: Seven to nine highly homologous variants formed a TCR beta motif that appeared characteristic of ankylosing spondylitis blood.

Scientists made TCR beta libraries using quantitative 5'-RACE with molecular barcodes. TCRdb processed the 5' RACE reads anew with MiXCR; each CDR3 protein has one entry. The sample records hundreds of thousands of distinct CDR3 sequences, roughly a sixth being singletons. Germline V gene lookup returns CDR1 SGHRS and CDR2 YFSETQ. The CDR3 spans 14 residues. Deletions cut 4 bases from V and 5 bases from J, with 13 bases between. This receptor was identified in a male donor with ankylosing spondylitis. V is TRBV5-1 and J is TRBJ2-4, with D perhaps TRBD1 (6 bases). Material for sequencing was blood, either unsorted or a sorted T cell fraction (not recorded which). CDR3 DNA sequence: TGCGCCAGCAGCCAAGGGGACACCGAAAACATTCAGTACTTC. This sequence encodes CASSQGDTENIQYF.